This note documents a single TCR beta chain sequence. The sample comes from a study of control samples from healthy donors and cancer patients. V lost 2 bases to trimming and J lost 8 bases, with 16 bases between them. This CDR3 is 15 amino acids long. From germline, CDR1 is SGHNT and CDR2 YYREEE (reference sequence). The assay was immunoSEQ multiplex PCR, and TCRdb's table has in-frame clones only and misses some. The sample contains about 130,000 clones, nearly 90% of which appear only once. The sequenced sample was blood. The TCR sequence derives from a man aged 50-59 years in good health. The chain links TRBV5-4 to TRBJ1-4; D not certain. The CDR3 DNA reads as TGTGCCAGCAGCTTCGGTGGGGATTCGGGAGAAAAACTGTTTTTT. This sequence encodes CASSFGGDSGEKLFF.